This T cell receptor (beta chain) was observed in a study of radiation and T cells in renal cell carcinoma. Study observations and caveats: Dominant CDR3 motifs occupied more repertoire in irradiated than control tumors.

For this clone: Its antigen is unknown.

J gave up 5 bases and V 5 bases, and 5 bases lay outside the gene matches. The CDR3 extends over 13 amino acids. Per germline, CDR1 SNHLY and CDR2 FYNNEI. Specified treatment: treatment-naive control, cytoreductive nephrectomy. Control tumors came from treatment-naive patients without prior radiation. The tumor was a clear cell renal cell carcinoma. The assay was immunoSEQ multiplex PCR, and TCRdb's table has in-frame clones only and misses some. This sample yields approximately 3,500 clones, of which approximately 80% are seen a single time; around 7.9% belongs to the top ten. The sequencing used tumor tissue, collected from a patient whose treatment was nephrectomy without radiotherapy. The gene calls are TRBV2 and TRBJ2-5; 7 bases fit TRBD1. The origin of this receptor is a man aged 45-65 years with renal cell carcinoma. The CDR3 DNA is TGTGCCAGCAGTATACAGGGGAGTGAGACCCAGTACTTC. Protein product: CASSIQGSETQYF.